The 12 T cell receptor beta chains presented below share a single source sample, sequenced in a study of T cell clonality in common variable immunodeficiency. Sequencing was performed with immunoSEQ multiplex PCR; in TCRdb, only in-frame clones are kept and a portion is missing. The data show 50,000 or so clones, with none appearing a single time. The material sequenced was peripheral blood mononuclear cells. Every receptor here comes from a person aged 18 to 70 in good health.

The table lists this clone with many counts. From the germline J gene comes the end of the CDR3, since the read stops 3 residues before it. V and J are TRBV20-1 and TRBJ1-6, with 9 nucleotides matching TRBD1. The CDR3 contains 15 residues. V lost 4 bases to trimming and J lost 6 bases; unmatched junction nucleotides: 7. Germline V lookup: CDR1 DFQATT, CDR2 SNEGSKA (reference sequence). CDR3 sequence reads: CSAKGTGRGNSPLHF. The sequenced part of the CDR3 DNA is TGCAGTGCTAAAGGGACAGGGAGAGGTAATTCACCC.

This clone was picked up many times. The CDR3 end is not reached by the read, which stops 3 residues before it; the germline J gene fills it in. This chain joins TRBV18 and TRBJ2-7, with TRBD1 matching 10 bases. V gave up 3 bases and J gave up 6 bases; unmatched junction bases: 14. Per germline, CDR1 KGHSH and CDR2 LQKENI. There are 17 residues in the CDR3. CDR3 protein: CASSPILQSGTGVEQYF. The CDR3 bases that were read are TGTGCCAGCTCACCGATACTCCAATCCGGGACAGGGGTCGAG.

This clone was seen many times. The CDR3 here is CASRIGQNLNQPQHF. The part of the CDR3 DNA that was read is TGTGCCAGCAGAATCGGACAGAACCTAAATCAGCCC. This sequence joins TRBV5-5 and TRBJ1-5; D might be TRBD1 (6 bases). The read falls 3 residues short of the CDR3 end, and the missing part is taken from the germline J gene. The germline gives CDR1 SGHKS, CDR2 YYEKEE (reference sequence). Between the trimmed V and J ends, which lost 5 bases and 4 bases, there was a span of 16 bases. The CDR3 contains 15 residues.

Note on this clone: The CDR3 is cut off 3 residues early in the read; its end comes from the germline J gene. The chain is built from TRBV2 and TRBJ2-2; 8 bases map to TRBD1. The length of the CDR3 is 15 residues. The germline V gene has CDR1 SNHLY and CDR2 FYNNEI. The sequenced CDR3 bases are TGTGCCAGCAGTCTACAGGGACAGGTTAATGAAAAG. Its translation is CASSLQGQVNEK. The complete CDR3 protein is CASSLQGQVNEKLFF.

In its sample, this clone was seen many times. CDR3 sequence: CASSAGTGPYEQYF. The part of the CDR3 DNA that was read is TGTGCCAGTAGTGCCGGGACAGGTCCCTACGAG. This chain links TRBV19 with TRBJ2-7; TRBD1 matches 8 bases. The read gets to within 3 residues of the CDR3 end, and the germline J gene fills in the rest. CDR1 and CDR2 (germline): LNHDA, SQIVND (reference sequence). This CDR3 comprises 14 residues. V dropped 5 bases and J dropped 2; count of bases not matched to a gene: 5.

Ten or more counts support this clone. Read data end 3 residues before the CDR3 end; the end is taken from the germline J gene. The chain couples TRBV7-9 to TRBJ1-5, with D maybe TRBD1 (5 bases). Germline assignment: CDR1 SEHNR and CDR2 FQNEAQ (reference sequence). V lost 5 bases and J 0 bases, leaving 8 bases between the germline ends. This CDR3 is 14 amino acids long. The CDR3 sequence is CASSSRDSNQPQHF. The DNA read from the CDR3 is TGTGCCAGCAGCAGCAGGGATAGCAATCAGCCC. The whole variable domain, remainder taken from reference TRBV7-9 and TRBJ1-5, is DTGVSQNPRHKITKRGQNVTFRCDPISEHNRLYWYRQTLGQGPEFLTYFQNEAQLEKSRLLSDRFSAERPKGSFSTLEIQRTEQGDSAMYLCASSSRDSNQPQHFGDGTRLSIL.

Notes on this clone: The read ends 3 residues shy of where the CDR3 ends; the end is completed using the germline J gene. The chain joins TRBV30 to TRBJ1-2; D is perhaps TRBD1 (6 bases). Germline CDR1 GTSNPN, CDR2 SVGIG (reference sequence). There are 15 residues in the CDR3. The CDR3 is CAWSEKRGGTDTYTF. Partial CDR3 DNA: TGTGCCTGGAGTGAGAAGCGGGGGGGCACAGATACC.

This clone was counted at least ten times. CDR3 protein: CASSYSGWTSTDTQYF. The CDR3 DNA, read in part, is TGTGCCAGCAGTTACTCGGGCTGGACTAGCACAGATACG. The chain uses TRBV6-2 or TRBV6-3 and TRBJ2-3; D might be TRBD2 (5 bases). Coverage ceases 3 residues before the CDR3 finishes, and the germline J gene fills in the end. Germline V lookup: CDR1 MNHEY, CDR2 SVGEGT. This CDR3 region has 16 residues. The germline V and J ends were trimmed by 0 bases and 0 bases, with 10 bases remaining between them.

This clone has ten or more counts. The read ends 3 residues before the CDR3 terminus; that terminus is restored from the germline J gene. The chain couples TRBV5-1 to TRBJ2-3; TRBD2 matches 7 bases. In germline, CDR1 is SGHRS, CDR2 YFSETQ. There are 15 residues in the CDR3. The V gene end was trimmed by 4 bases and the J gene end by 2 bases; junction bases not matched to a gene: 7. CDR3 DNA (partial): TGCGCCAGCAGCCCCAGCGGGGCTTTCACAGATACG. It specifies CASSPSGAFTDT. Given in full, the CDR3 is CASSPSGAFTDTQYF.

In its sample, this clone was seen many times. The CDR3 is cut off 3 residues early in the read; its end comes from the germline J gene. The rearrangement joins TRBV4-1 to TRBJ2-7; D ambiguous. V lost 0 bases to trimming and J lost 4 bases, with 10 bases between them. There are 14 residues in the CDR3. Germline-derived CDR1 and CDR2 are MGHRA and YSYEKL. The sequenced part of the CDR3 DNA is TGCGCCAGCAGCCAAGATGGGCAGTCTTACGAG. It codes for CASSQDGQSYE. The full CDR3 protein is CASSQDGQSYEQYF.

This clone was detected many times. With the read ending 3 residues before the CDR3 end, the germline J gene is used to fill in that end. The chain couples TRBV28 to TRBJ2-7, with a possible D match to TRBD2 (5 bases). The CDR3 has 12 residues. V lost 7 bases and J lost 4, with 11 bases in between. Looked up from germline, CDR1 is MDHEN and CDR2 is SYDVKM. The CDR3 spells CASKTPGYEQYF. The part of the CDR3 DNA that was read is TGTGCCAGCAAAACCCCGGGGTACGAG. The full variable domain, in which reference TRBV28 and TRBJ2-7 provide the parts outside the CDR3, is DVKVTQSSRYLVKRTGEKVFLECVQDMDHENMFWYRQDPGLGLRLIYFSYDVKMKEKGDIPEGYSVSREKKERFSLILESASTNQTSMYLCASKTPGYEQYFGPGTRLTVT.

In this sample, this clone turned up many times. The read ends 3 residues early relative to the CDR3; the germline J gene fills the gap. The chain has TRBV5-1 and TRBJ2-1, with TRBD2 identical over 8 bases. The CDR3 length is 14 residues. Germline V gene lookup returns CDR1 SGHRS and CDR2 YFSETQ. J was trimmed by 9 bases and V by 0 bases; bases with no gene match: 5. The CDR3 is CASSLVRGGGEQFF. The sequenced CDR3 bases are TGCGCCAGCAGCTTGGTACGGGGGGGAGGTGAG.